A selection of T cell receptor beta chains follows, all from one sample in a study of beta chain features in type 1 diabetes. Sequencing used immunoSEQ multiplex PCR; TCRdb keeps in-frame clones, though not all of them. Among around 500,000 clones listed, approximately 10% were seen once. The sample taken for sequencing was naive CD4+ T cells from blood. These TCRs come from a woman aged 18-35 years in good health. Each CDR3 is given with its conserved first and last residue. D genes are given only for firm matches. Clone sizes are given selectively: once, few, many, or a class where the clone is expanded.

abundance,d_gene,len,j_gene,v_gene,CDR3aa,CDR3nt
NA,TRBD1,15,TRBJ2-1,TRBV9,CASSYGDRGGYEQFF,TGTGCCAGCAGCTACGGGGACAGGGGCGGGTATGAGCAGTTCTTC
few,TRBD1,15,TRBJ1-3,TRBV28,CASSHRTGSGNTIYF,TGTGCCAGCAGTCACCGGACAGGCTCTGGAAACACCATATATTTT
NA,NA,11,TRBJ1-2,TRBV29-1,CSAWDIYGYTF,TGCAGCGCTTGGGACATCTATGGCTACACCTTC
few,TRBD2,16,TRBJ2-7,TRBV9,CASSARRDYRSYEQYF,TGTGCCAGCAGCGCTAGGAGGGACTACCGTTCCTACGAGCAGTACTTC
NA,NA,15,TRBJ1-1,TRBV11-2,CASSLRGRGYTEAFF,TGTGCCAGCAGTTTACGAGGGAGGGGGTACACTGAAGCTTTCTTT
NA,NA,16,TRBJ2-1,TRBV7-3,CASSLQPGAIGNEQFF,TGTGCCAGCAGCTTACAGCCAGGGGCGATCGGCAATGAGCAGTTCTTC
few,TRBD2,17,TRBJ2-1,TRBV9,CASSAAWASGSMGEQFF,TGTGCCAGCAGCGCGGCGTGGGCTAGCGGGAGTATGGGAGAGCAGTTCTTC
NA,NA,13,TRBJ2-3,TRBV7-2,CASSTSRGDTQYF,TGTGCCAGCAGCACAAGCAGGGGAGATACGCAGTATTTT
few,NA,12,TRBJ2-3,TRBV28,CASSFPGGGQYF,TGTGCCAGCAGTTTCCCAGGAGGGGGGCAGTATTTT
NA,NA,15,TRBJ1-5,TRBV30,CAWSAQVYSNQPQHF,TGTGCCTGGAGTGCACAGGTATATAGCAATCAGCCCCAGCATTTT
NA,NA,15,TRBJ1-5,TRBV27,CASKNQRYSNQPQHF,TGTGCCAGTAAAAACCAGCGATATAGCAATCAGCCCCAGCATTTT
few,NA,14,TRBJ1-2,TRBV29-1,CSVEEGQGNYGYTF,TGCAGCGTTGAAGAAGGGCAGGGTAACTATGGCTACACCTTC
NA,NA,15,TRBJ2-3,TRBV6-5,CASSYFLPNTDTQYF,TGTGCCAGCAGTTACTTCCTACCTAACACAGATACGCAGTATTTT
few,NA,14,TRBJ2-7,TRBV30,CASGRRGLREEQYF,TGTGCCTCCGGGCGGCGGGGGCTCCGAGAAGAGCAGTACTTC
NA,NA,14,TRBJ1-1,TRBV4-3,CASSQIVADTEAFF,TGCGCCAGCAGCCAAATCGTTGCGGACACTGAAGCTTTCTTT
few,NA,15,TRBJ2-1,TRBV6-5,CASSYSIFRGNEQFF,TGTGCCAGCAGTTACTCGATATTCAGGGGCAATGAGCAGTTCTTC
few,TRBD2,14,TRBJ2-3,TRBV18,CASSPTSGTDTQYF,TGTGCCAGCTCACCGACTAGCGGCACAGATACGCAGTATTTT
few,NA,16,TRBJ2-2,TRBV29-1,CSVPMTGTPYTGELFF,TGCAGCGTGCCCATGACCGGGACACCTTACACCGGGGAGCTGTTTTTT
NA,NA,13,TRBJ1-1,TRBV4-1,CASSHATGAEAFF,TGCGCCAGCAGCCACGCGACCGGGGCTGAAGCTTTCTTT
NA,NA,13,TRBJ2-5,TRBV28,CASSFGDQETQYF,TGTGCCAGCAGTTTCGGGGACCAAGAGACCCAGTACTTC
NA,NA,15,TRBJ2-1,TRBV7-2,CASSSSRTAGNEQFF,TGTGCCAGCAGCTCCTCCCGGACCGCGGGCAATGAGCAGTTCTTC
NA,NA,15,TRBJ1-6,TRBV5-4,CASSLDSSYNSPLHF,TGTGCCAGCAGCTTGGACAGCTCCTATAATTCACCCCTCCACTTT
NA,NA,11,TRBJ2-7,TRBV2,CASSVNAEQYF,TGTGCCAGCAGTGTGAATGCGGAGCAGTACTTC
NA,TRBD2,17,TRBJ2-1,TRBV7-9,CASSLGTSGRIGNEQFF,TGTGCCAGCAGCTTAGGGACTAGCGGGAGAATCGGCAATGAGCAGTTCTTC
few,TRBD1,14,TRBJ1-2,TRBV5-4,CASSLTGAHYGYTF,TGTGCCAGCAGCTTGACAGGGGCCCACTATGGCTACACCTTC
NA,NA,13,TRBJ1-6,TRBV15,CATRFYEGSPLHF,TGTGCCACCAGATTCTACGAGGGCTCACCCCTCCACTTT
few,NA,13,TRBJ2-7,TRBV11-1,CASSSDNPYEQYF,TGTGCCAGCAGCTCCGACAACCCCTACGAGCAGTACTTC
NA,TRBD2,21,TRBJ2-1,TRBV5-1,CASSLIPLLTSGYSSYNEQFF,TGCGCCAGCAGCCTAATACCCCTGCTGACTAGCGGGTATAGCTCCTACAATGAGCAGTTCTTC
NA,TRBD1,14,TRBJ1-2,TRBV7-2,CASSPQTGWHGYTF,TGTGCCAGCAGCCCACAGACAGGGTGGCATGGCTACACCTTC
few,TRBD2,15,TRBJ2-3,TRBV6-6,CASRARGGGTDTQYF,TGTGCCAGCAGGGCACGTGGGGGGGGCACAGATACGCAGTATTTT
few,TRBD1,14,TRBJ1-4,TRBV7-9,CASSVGQGLEKLFF,TGTGCCAGCAGCGTGGGACAGGGCCTTGAAAAACTGTTTTTT
many,NA,14,TRBJ1-4,TRBV13,CASSHSSRVQKLFF,TGTGCCAGCAGCCATTCGTCCAGGGTGCAGAAACTGTTTTTT
few,NA,15,TRBJ2-1,TRBV7-7,CASSLGAGSYNEQFF,TGTGCCAGCAGCTTGGGAGCGGGCTCCTACAATGAGCAGTTCTTC
NA,NA,11,TRBJ2-5,TRBV20-1,CSAIQKETQYF,TGCAGTGCTATCCAGAAGGAGACCCAGTACTTC
few,NA,10,TRBJ2-5,TRBV29-1,CSAAGETQYF,TGCAGCGCCGCCGGAGAGACCCAGTACTTC
NA,TRBD2,18,TRBJ2-3,TRBV27,CASSKLAGGPFGPDTQYF,TGTGCCAGCAGCAAACTAGCGGGGGGTCCTTTTGGCCCAGATACGCAGTATTTT
NA,NA,16,TRBJ1-2,TRBV15,CATSSRSGRANYGYTF,TGTGCCACCAGCTCGCGTTCGGGGAGAGCTAACTATGGCTACACCTTC
few,NA,14,TRBJ1-1,TRBV7-2,CASSLAGGNTEAFF,TGTGCCAGCAGCCTCGCCGGAGGGAACACTGAAGCTTTCTTT
few,TRBD1,14,TRBJ1-2,TRBV19,CASSPLDRVIGYTF,TGTGCCAGTAGTCCCCTGGACAGGGTAATTGGCTACACCTTC
few,TRBD2,14,TRBJ2-1,TRBV30,CAWRDLAAGDEQFF,TGTGCCTGGAGAGATCTAGCGGCAGGCGATGAGCAGTTCTTC
NA,TRBD1,17,TRBJ1-1,TRBV4-1,CASSQVPGQGLGTEAFF,TGCGCCAGCAGCCAAGTCCCGGGACAGGGACTGGGCACTGAAGCTTTCTTT
NA,TRBD1,15,TRBJ1-4,TRBV4-1,CASSHRQGGGEKLFF,TGCGCCAGCAGCCACCGACAGGGTGGGGGTGAAAAACTGTTTTTT
NA,NA,13,TRBJ2-6,TRBV19,CASRRVGANVLTF,TGTGCCAGTAGACGTGTTGGGGCCAACGTCCTGACTTTC
NA,NA,15,TRBJ2-7,TRBV7-8,CASSLSTGPEDEQYF,TGTGCCAGCAGCTTATCCACGGGGCCGGAGGACGAGCAGTACTTC
NA,NA,15,TRBJ1-1,TRBV28,CASTTGPGLNTEAFF,TGTGCCAGCACAACCGGGCCAGGCTTGAACACTGAAGCTTTCTTT
few,NA,12,TRBJ2-3,TRBV27,CASSLTGDTQYF,TGTGCCAGCAGTTTAACAGGAGATACGCAGTATTTT
few,TRBD2,15,TRBJ2-7,TRBV7-9,CASSPGLAVTYEQYF,TGTGCCAGCAGCCCCGGACTAGCGGTAACCTACGAGCAGTACTTC
NA,TRBD2,15,TRBJ2-7,TRBV4-3,CASSQEIAGQREQYF,TGCGCCAGCAGCCAAGAAATAGCGGGGCAGCGGGAGCAGTACTTC
few,NA,16,TRBJ2-6,TRBV13,CASSLIGGKRANVLTF,TGTGCCAGCAGCTTAATAGGGGGAAAAAGGGCCAACGTCCTGACTTTC
NA,NA,14,TRBJ2-7,TRBV27,CASSLYPRAYEQYF,TGTGCCAGCAGTTTGTACCCCCGGGCCTACGAGCAGTACTTC
many,NA,17,TRBJ2-2,TRBV30,CAWSPPRTGTTVGELFF,TGTGCCTGGAGTCCCCCACGGACAGGGACTACCGTCGGGGAGCTGTTTTTT
few,TRBD2,15,TRBJ2-7,TRBV13,CASSSGTSGFYEQYF,TGTGCCAGCAGCTCCGGGACTAGCGGATTCTACGAGCAGTACTTC
NA,TRBD2,17,TRBJ2-4,TRBV5-4,CASSLGTSGLAKNIQYF,TGTGCCAGCAGCTTGGGAACTAGCGGACTAGCCAAAAACATTCAGTACTTC
NA,TRBD1,14,TRBJ2-3,TRBV29-1,CSVRDRGPTDTQYF,TGCAGCGTGCGGGACAGGGGCCCGACAGATACGCAGTATTTT
NA,TRBD1,15,TRBJ2-2,TRBV28,CASSLTGANTGELFF,TGTGCCAGCAGTTTGACAGGGGCGAACACCGGGGAGCTGTTTTTT